These T cell receptor beta chains were read from a single sample in a study of blood T cell repertoires in COVID-19. The table came from immunoSEQ multiplex PCR; TCRdb's copy has only in-frame clones and leaves some out. The sample has about 170,000 clones, roughly 85% seen once. Sequencing was done on a sample of peripheral blood. The receptor source for this set is a woman older than 75 with acute or convalescent COVID-19. CDR3s include the opening cysteine and the closing phenylalanine or tryptophan.

v_call,j_call,cdr3_aa
TRBV10-3,TRBJ1-3,CAIRTGPGGNTIYF
TRBV7-2,TRBJ2-5,CASSLQPSQETQYF
TRBV19,TRBJ2-7,CASSLWLGREQYF
TRBV4-1,TRBJ2-3,CASSQGLARGTDTQYF
TRBV3-1/TRBV3-2,TRBJ2-3,CASSQVLAGYTDTQYF
TRBV18,TRBJ1-2,CASSPLFQKFNYGYTF
TRBV29-1,TRBJ1-5,CSVGTGADQPQHF
TRBV29-1,TRBJ1-1,CSVEISGEGYTEAFF
TRBV11-3,TRBJ2-2,CASSLGVRDTGELFF
TRBV15,TRBJ1-2,CATSPRGQGGYTF
TRBV18,TRBJ2-2,CASSPLSRQGSPGELFF
TRBV29-1,TRBJ2-7,CSVNEQGRRNEQYF
TRBV6-5,TRBJ1-2,CASRLDSYYGYTF
TRBV7-2,TRBJ2-7,CASSPPGLGTYEQYF
TRBV20-1,TRBJ2-5,CSASTQKQETQYF